The sequence of this TCR beta chain was determined in a study of CD4 T cells in relation to SARS-CoV-2 and coronaviruses. Germline assignment: CDR1 LGHDT and CDR2 YNNKEL (reference sequence). The ends lost 0 bases at V and 2 bases at J; junction bases unmatched: 6. CDR3 size: 16 residues. Profiling relied on immunoSEQ multiplex PCR, and the TCRdb table lists in-frame clones only, not all of them. The sample has 25,000 to 30,000 clones; 73% are singletons. Worth noting for this clone: Its antigen is unidentified.

CD4+ T cells from unexposed donors were obtained before the COVID-19 pandemic (2011-2018). After approximately ten days of culture, CD4+ T cells were isolated. Unexposed-donor CD4+ T cells were probed with SARS-CoV-2 S/N and four cold-coronavirus spikes, cells permitting. The J gene is TRBJ2-5, the V gene TRBV3-1 (or the pseudogene TRBV3-2), with TRBD1 matching over 7 bases. Sample: CD4+ T cells from PBMCs, cultured in vitro. The source of this sequence is a human donor in good health. The CDR3 region is CASSQDGAGGQETQYF. DNA for the CDR3: TGTGCCAGCAGCCAAGATGGGGCAGGGGGACAAGAGACCCAGTACTTC.